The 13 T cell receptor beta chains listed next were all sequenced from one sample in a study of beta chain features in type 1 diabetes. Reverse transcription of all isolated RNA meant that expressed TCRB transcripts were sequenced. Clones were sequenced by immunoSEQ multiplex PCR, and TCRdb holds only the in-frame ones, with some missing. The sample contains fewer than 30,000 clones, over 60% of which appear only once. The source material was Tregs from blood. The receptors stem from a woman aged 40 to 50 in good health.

The CDR3 loop is CASSLQGAFLSEKLFF. The DNA for the CDR3 is TGTGCCAGCAGCCTACAGGGGGCTTTCCTTTCTGAAAAACTGTTTTTT. The chain carries TRBV11-2 and TRBJ1-4; 9 bases fit TRBD1. Trimming cost V 5 bases and J 7 bases; bases outside gene matches: 11. Germline V gives CDR1 SGHAT, CDR2 FQNNGV. The CDR3 is 16 amino acids.

CDR3 region: CASRIRDRGNQPQHF. The CDR3 coding sequence is TGTGCCAGTAGAATCCGGGACAGGGGGAATCAGCCCCAGCATTTT. V and J are TRBV19 and TRBJ1-5; 11 nucleotides agree with TRBD1. Per the germline V gene, CDR1 is LNHDA and CDR2 is SQIVND (reference sequence). V lost 6 bases, J lost 4 bases, and 5 bases stayed unmatched. The CDR3 sequence is 15 residues long.

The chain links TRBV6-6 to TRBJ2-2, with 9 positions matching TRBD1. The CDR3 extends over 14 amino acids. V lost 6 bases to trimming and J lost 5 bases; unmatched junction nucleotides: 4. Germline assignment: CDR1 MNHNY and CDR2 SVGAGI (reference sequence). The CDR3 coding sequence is TGTGCCAGCAGGCGACAGGGGGGAACCGGGGAGCTGTTTTTT. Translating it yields CASRRQGGTGELFF.

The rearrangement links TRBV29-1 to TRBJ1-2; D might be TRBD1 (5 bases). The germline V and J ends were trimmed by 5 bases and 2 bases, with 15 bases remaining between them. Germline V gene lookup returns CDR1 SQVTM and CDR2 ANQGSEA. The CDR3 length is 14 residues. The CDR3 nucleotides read TGCAGCGTTCAGGGTTTTGGAGGGAACTATGGCTACACCTTC. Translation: CSVQGFGGNYGYTF.

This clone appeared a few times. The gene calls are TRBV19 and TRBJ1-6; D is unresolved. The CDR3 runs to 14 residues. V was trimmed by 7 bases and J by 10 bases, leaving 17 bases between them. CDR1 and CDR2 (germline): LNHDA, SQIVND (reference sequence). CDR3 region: CASTRRIGSSPLHF. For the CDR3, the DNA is TGTGCCAGTACCAGGCGGATTGGGAGCTCACCCCTCCACTTT. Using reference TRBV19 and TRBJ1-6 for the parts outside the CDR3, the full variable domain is DGGITQSPKYLFRKEGQNVTLSCEQNLNHDAMYWYRQDPGQGLRLIYYSQIVNDFQKGDIAEGYSVSREKKESFPLTVTSAQKNPTAFYLCASTRRIGSSPLHFGNGTRLTVT.

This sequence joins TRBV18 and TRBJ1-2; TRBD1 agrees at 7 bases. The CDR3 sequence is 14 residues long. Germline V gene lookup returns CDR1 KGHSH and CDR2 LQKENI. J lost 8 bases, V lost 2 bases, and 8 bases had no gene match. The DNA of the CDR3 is TGTGCCAGCTCACCATTAGACAGGGATTACGGCTACACCTTC. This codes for CASSPLDRDYGYTF.

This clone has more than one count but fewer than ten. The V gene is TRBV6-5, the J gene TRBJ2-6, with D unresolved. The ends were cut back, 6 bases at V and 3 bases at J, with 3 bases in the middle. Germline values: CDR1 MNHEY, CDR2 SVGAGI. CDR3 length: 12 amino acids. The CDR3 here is CASSRGANVLTF. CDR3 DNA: TGTGCCAGCAGCCGTGGGGCCAACGTCCTGACTTTC.

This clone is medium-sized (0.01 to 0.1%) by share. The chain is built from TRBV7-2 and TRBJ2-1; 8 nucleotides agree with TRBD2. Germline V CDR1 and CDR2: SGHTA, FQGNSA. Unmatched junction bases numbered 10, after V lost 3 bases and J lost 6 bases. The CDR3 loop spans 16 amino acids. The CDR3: CASSFLGLEFVNEQFF. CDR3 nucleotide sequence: TGTGCCAGCAGCTTTCTGGGACTAGAATTCGTCAATGAGCAGTTCTTC.

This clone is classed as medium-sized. CDR3 loop: CASSKVLTDTQYF. The CDR3 DNA reads as TGTGCCAGCAGCAAAGTCCTCACAGATACGCAGTATTTT. The genes are TRBV21-1 and TRBJ2-3; the table's D gene call, TRBD2, was not cross checked with the DNA. TRBV21-1 is shown as a pseudogene. This CDR3 is 13 amino acids long.

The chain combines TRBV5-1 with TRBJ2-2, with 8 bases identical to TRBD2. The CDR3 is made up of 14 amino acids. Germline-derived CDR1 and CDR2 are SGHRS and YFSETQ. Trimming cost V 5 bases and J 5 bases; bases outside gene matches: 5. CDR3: CASSREGSTGELFF. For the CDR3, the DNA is TGCGCCAGCAGTCGGGAGGGTTCGACCGGGGAGCTGTTTTTT.

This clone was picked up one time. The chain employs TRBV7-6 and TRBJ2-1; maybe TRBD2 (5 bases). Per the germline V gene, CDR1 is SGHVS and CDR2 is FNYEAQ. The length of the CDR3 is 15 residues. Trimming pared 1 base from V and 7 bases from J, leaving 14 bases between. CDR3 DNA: TGTGCCAGCAGCTTAGATAGTGGGAGATGGAATGAGCAGTTCTTC. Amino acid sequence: CASSLDSGRWNEQFF.

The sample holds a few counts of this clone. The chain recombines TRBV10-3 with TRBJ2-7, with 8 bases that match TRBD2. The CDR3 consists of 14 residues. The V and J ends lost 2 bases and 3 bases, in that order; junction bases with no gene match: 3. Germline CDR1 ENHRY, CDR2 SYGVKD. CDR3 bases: TGTGCCATCAGTGAGACTAGCGGAAACTACGAGCAGTACTTC. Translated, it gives CAISETSGNYEQYF.

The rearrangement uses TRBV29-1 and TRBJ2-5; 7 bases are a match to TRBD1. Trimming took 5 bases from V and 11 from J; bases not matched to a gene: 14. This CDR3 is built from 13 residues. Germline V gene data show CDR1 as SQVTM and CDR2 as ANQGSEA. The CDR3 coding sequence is TGCAGCGTTTCCGAGGACAGGAAATTATCTCAGTACTTC. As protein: CSVSEDRKLSQYF.